The sequence of this T cell receptor beta chain was determined in a study of cytomegalovirus exposure and HLA in healthy donors. Study-wide findings and caveats: Later analysis showed most CMV-associated TCR beta chains appearing HLA-restricted.

Germline loops: CDR1 SQVTM, CDR2 ANQGSEA. The germline V and J ends were trimmed by 4 bases and 8 bases, with 17 bases remaining between them. The CDR3 is made up of 13 amino acids. A note on this clone: As yet, its antigen is unknown.

The PCR ran on 60 Vbeta and 13 Jbeta primers. The assay was immunoSEQ multiplex PCR, and TCRdb's table has in-frame clones only and misses some. The profile covers 100,000 to 150,000 clones, with 65% to 85% appearing a single time and around 2% taken by the ten largest. This clonotype was obtained from a woman between 35 and 50 years old in good health and CMV-seronegative. The J gene is TRBJ1-2, the V gene TRBV29-1; the D is unclear. Specimen: PBMCs. The CDR3 is CSVGEMSLAGYTF. The DNA of the CDR3 is TGCAGCGTTGGTGAAATGAGCCTTGCAGGCTACACCTTC. The variable domain in full, completed from reference TRBV29-1 and TRBJ1-2, reads SAVISQKPSRDICQRGTSLTIQCQVDSQVTMMFWYRQQPGQSLTLIATANQGSEATYESGFVIDKFPISRPNLTFSTLTVSNMSPEDSSIYLCSVGEMSLAGYTFGSGTRLTVV.